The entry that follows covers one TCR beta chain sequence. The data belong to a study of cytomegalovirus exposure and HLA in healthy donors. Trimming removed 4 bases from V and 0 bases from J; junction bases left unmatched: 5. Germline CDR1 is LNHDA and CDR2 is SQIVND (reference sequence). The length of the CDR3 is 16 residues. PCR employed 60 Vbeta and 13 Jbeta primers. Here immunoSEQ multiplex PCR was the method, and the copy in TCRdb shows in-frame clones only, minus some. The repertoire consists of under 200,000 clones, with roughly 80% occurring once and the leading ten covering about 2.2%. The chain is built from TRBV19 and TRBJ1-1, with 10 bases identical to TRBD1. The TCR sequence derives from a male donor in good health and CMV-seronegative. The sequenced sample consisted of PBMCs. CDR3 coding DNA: TGTGCCAGTAGTAAGGGACAGGGGCCCATGAACACTGAAGCTTTCTTT. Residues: CASSKGQGPMNTEAFF.